The sequence of this T cell receptor (beta chain) was determined in a study of T cells after somatic rescue of genetic block (dated by TCRdb to 2020 to 2021). Study-wide context: The study assessed how robust, over the long term, a T-cell system was when the system had developed through somatic rescue of a genetic block in T-cell development.

A word on this clone: Its antigen is still unknown. Base qualities were left out, and no much larger clone turns up one base away.

The CDR3 measures 16 amino acids from cysteine to phenylalanine. Here the CDR3 DNA is all that survives: 48 bases in frame from base 1. The junction carries 11 bases between V and J, which are trimmed by 4 bases and 1 base respectively. The germline V gene yields SGHTA for CDR1 and FQGNSA for CDR2. Library preparation employed the immunoSEQ multiplex PCR assay. Sourced from immuneACCESS, this table was stored by TCRdb with only in-frame sequences that have V and J called. A share of the clones is absent; for the studies checked, an unresolved V gene accounts for under half, and the remainder has no known explanation. This sample gives tens of thousands of clones in total; roughly 90% of them show up just once. Of the sample, 2.9% falls within the top ten clones.

The chain uses TRBV7-2 and TRBJ2-6, with a tentative D gene TRBD2 over 6 matching bases. The material sequenced was peripheral blood mononuclear cells (PBMCs). The origin of this receptor is a man aged 40-55 years. The CDR3 in this case is CASSWWAGSGANVLTF. The sequenced DNA is TGTGCCAGCAGCTGGTGGGCGGGATCTGGGGCCAACGTCCTGACTTTC.